What follows describes a single T cell receptor beta chain. This sample was included in a study of blood T cell repertoires in COVID-19. CDR3 length equals 13 residues. The V end lost 4 bases, the J end lost 3 bases, and 7 bases lay between the germline ends. Germline CDR1 reads SGHTA; CDR2 reads FQGNSA. Profiling relied on immunoSEQ multiplex PCR, and the TCRdb table lists in-frame clones only, not all of them. Among 470,000 or so clones listed, 70% to 90% were seen once. V is TRBV7-2 and J is TRBJ2-1, with D tentatively TRBD1 (6 bases). The receptor's source is a human donor in a cohort sampled during active COVID-19. The sequenced sample was peripheral blood. CDR3 in DNA: TGTGCCAGCAGCTACAGGGACTACAATGAGCAGTTCTTC. Protein: CASSYRDYNEQFF. The full variable domain, in which reference TRBV7-2 and TRBJ2-1 provide the parts outside the CDR3, is GAGVSQSPSNKVTEKGKDVELRCDPISGHTALYWYRQSLGQGLEFLIYFQGNSAPDKSGLPSDRFSAERTGGSVSTLTIQRTQQEDSAVYLCASSYRDYNEQFFGPGTRLTVL.